This T cell receptor (beta chain) was recovered during a study of vaccination and CD4 T cells after COVID-19. On the study more broadly: Each control was exposed to a CEFX pool, an HIV-1 Nef pool, or no peptide at all.

Oncomine TCR Beta short-read sequencing was applied to DNA from cultured CD4+ T cells. TCRdb reprocessed the PCR reads with MiXCR, giving one entry per CDR3 protein. The data hold 9,000 to 15,000 distinct CDR3 sequences, with around 60% observed a single time. The treatment: approximately nine-day PBMC culture with coronavirus spike peptide pools or control peptides (ViraFEST assay). Expansion of antigen-specific T cells with peptide pools by ViraFEST preceded sequencing of TCRs. A note on this clonotype: What it binds is unknown.

V lost 0 bases and J lost 0, with 12 bases in between. Germline V lookup: CDR1 SQVTM, CDR2 ANQGSEA. The CDR3 has 16 residues. The genes are TRBV29-1 and TRBJ2-1; possibly TRBD2 for D (5 bases). This clonotype was sampled from a human donor who had recovered from COVID-19. Input material: CD4+ T cells from blood, cultured in vitro. Here the CDR3 reads CSVEDSGRNSYNEQFF. The DNA for the CDR3 is TGCAGCGTTGAAGACAGTGGGAGAAACTCCTACAATGAGCAGTTCTTC.